The clone carrying this T cell receptor beta chain has a single count. The record originates from a study of blood T cell repertoires in COVID-19. Study members were between roughly 18 and 100 years old and lived in 24 US regions. The study assigned cohorts using participant-reported clinical history. Original data processing: Estimated nucleated cell counts came from reference gene primer amplification. Sequencing used immunoSEQ multiplex PCR; TCRdb keeps in-frame clones, though not all of them. That table furnishes V, J and clone size, whereas the DNA furnished D and trimming. Here the sample spans some 500,000 clones, roughly 90% being singletons. After removal of 6 bases from V and 4 bases from J, the junction contained 9 bases not matched to a gene. The germline V gene has CDR1 ENHRY and CDR2 SYGVKD. The CDR3 spans 15 residues.

This receptor was identified in a woman aged 40 to 50 who had recovered from COVID-19. This sequence joins TRBV10-3 and TRBJ2-1; 7 bases match TRBD1. Material for sequencing was PBMCs or T cells enriched from blood (not recorded which). In nucleotides, the CDR3 is TGTGCCATCAGGCGACAGGGTGGGCCTTACAATGAGCAGTTCTTC. Its protein is CAIRRQGGPYNEQFF.